This TCR beta chain emerged from a study of cytomegalovirus exposure and HLA in healthy donors. This clone came up a few times. The target antigen is unknown. Overall study findings and caveats: Common viral pathogens (according to a later analysis) appeared linked to several of the most significant clusters. The study put around 180 TCR beta chains on its list as cytomegalovirus-associated. A later analysis found TCR association rates differed by HLA locus, highest for DRB1 and lowest for HLA-C.

CDR3 size: 14 residues. Germline CDR1 is SQVTM and CDR2 is ANQGSEA. Trimming removed 4 bases at V and 9 bases at J, with 20 bases between. Researchers ran the PCR with 60 Vbeta and 13 Jbeta primers. Generated by immunoSEQ multiplex PCR, the TCRdb table keeps only in-frame clones and is missing some. In the table there are tens of thousands of clones, around two thirds of which are singletons. This TCR came from a woman in her 30s in good health and CMV-seronegative. Sequenced material: PBMCs. The J gene is TRBJ2-3, the V gene TRBV29-1; D possibly corresponds to TRBD2 (5 bases). For the CDR3, the DNA is TGCAGCGTTGGATTCGCGGGCGCCGAAGGAACGCAGTATTTT. Amino acids: CSVGFAGAEGTQYF.